This T cell receptor beta chain emerged from a study of CD8+ T cells in alopecia areata. Findings of the study overall: Greater clonality was observed in lesional scalp samples, especially alopecia totalis/universalis, versus normal scalp. Tofacitinib yielded significantly lower scalp clonality and fewer expanded CD8+ clones among the top 100. A large proportion of expanded lesional clones were detected persisting in scalp and blood during tofacitinib. Scalp samples also yield sequences from resident alphabeta T cells of normal skin.

Documented treatment: oral pan-JAK inhibitor, 5-10 mg twice daily. On this clone: Its cognate antigen is unknown.

J lost 7 bases, V lost 6 bases, and 11 bases had no gene match. The CDR3 covers 13 residues. Germline V gene lookup returns CDR1 SQVTM and CDR2 ANQGSEA. Sequencing relied on a cDNA template that was reverse transcribed from extracted RNA. The assay was immunoSEQ multiplex PCR, and TCRdb's table has in-frame clones only and misses some. The table shows about 120,000 clones, with about 50% occurring only once. The sequence derives from a human donor with alopecia areata. This specimen consisted of CD4+ T cells sorted from blood, obtained at week 4, from a patient treated with tofacitinib. The chain uses TRBV29-1 and TRBJ1-2, with TRBD1 identical over 7 bases. CDR3 DNA: TGCAGCGTCACTCCGACAGGGTCCGGTGGCTACACCTTC. As protein: CSVTPTGSGGYTF.